These 18 T cell receptor beta chains share one sample of origin, sequenced in a study of T cells in Graves' hyperthyroidism and ophthalmopathy (dated by TCRdb to between 2018 and 2021). The library came from multiplex PCR. Reads for this sample came from an Illumina HiSeq 2000. The TCR beta CDR3 regions were amplified from RNA transcripts. The first round of RT-PCR for the TCR CDR3 was performed with the HTBI primer set and the Qiagen OneStep RT-PCR kit. Using fastp trimming at Q25 and MiXCR clonotype assembly, TCRdb reanalyzed the public sequencing data and kept in-frame beta chains. Identical CDR3 protein sequences are pooled into one entry, listed with their most common genes and DNA. This sample gives about 760,000 distinct CDR3 sequences in total; around a third of them show up just once. The ten most abundant clones make up more than 25% of the sample. The material sequenced was blood. The receptors come from a woman aged 40 to 50 with Graves' hyperthyroidism.

The CDR3 loop is CASSYSLGGDTF. The CDR3 DNA reads TGTGCCAGCAGTTACTCGTTAGGCGGGGACACCTTC. The chain couples TRBV6-5 to TRBJ1-2; D not resolved. Per the germline V gene, CDR1 is MNHEY and CDR2 is SVGAGI. CDR3 length equals 12 residues. V was clipped by 0 bases and J by 12 bases, with 11 bases between them.

Note on this clonotype: A much more abundant neighbour one base away suggests this may be a read error. This chain links TRBV7-2 with TRBJ1-2, with TRBD1 matching 10 bases. CDR3 length: 14 amino acids. The germline gives CDR1 SGHTA, CDR2 FQGNSA. V was clipped by 3 bases and J by 10 bases; unmatched bases: 8. This CDR3 reads CASSLGGQGRDYTF. The CDR3 bases are TGTGCCAGCAGCTTGGGGGGACAGGGGCGAGACTACACCTTC.

V and J are TRBV6-5 and TRBJ2-7; 7 bases are shared with TRBD2. Trimming took 3 bases from V and 2 from J; bases not matched to a gene: 7. Germline-derived CDR1 and CDR2 are MNHEY and SVGAGI. The CDR3 loop spans 15 amino acids. CDR3 coding DNA: TGTGCCAGCAGTTATAACGGACTAGGGGCCTACGAGCAGTACTTC. Residues: CASSYNGLGAYEQYF.

Comments on this clonotype: This may be a read error: a much more frequent sequence differs by one nucleotide. This sequence joins TRBV2 and TRBJ2-7; the match to TRBD1 covers 7 bases. The germline V gene has CDR1 SNHLY and CDR2 FYNNEI. The CDR3 runs to 14 residues. V was clipped by 11 bases and J by 0 bases; unmatched bases: 10. The CDR3 spells CAGIPNRGSYEQYF. Here the CDR3 DNA reads TGTGCCGGCATTCCAAACAGGGGCTCCTACGAGCAGTACTTC. The full variable domain, rest sourced from reference TRBV2 and TRBJ2-7, is EPEVTQTPSHQVTQMGQEVILRCVPISNHLYFYWYRQILGQKVEFLVSFYNNEISEKSEIFDDQFSVERPDGSNFTLKIRSTKLEDSAMYFCAGIPNRGSYEQYFGPGTRLTVT.

With respect to this clonotype: This may stem from a read error, because a much larger clone lies one nucleotide away. This sequence joins TRBV7-2 and TRBJ2-5, with 9 bases fitting TRBD2. Germline CDR1 and CDR2: SGHTA and FQGNSA. CDR3 size: 15 residues. After removal of 6 bases from V and 7 bases from J, the junction contained 12 bases not matched to a gene. As DNA, the CDR3 is TGTGCCAGCAGACCACTAGCGGGTATTAGCGGGACCCAGTACTTC. It translates to CASRPLAGISGTQYF.

This clonotype was observed many times. CDR3 residues: CSARSTSGRGQETQYF. The CDR3 region has the DNA TGCAGTGCTAGGAGCACTAGCGGGAGGGGCCAAGAGACCCAGTACTTC. The rearrangement links TRBV20-1 to TRBJ2-5; TRBD2 matches at 13 bases. V gave up 3 bases and J gave up 1 base; unmatched junction bases: 5. Germline V gene lookup returns CDR1 DFQATT and CDR2 SNEGSKA (reference sequence). The CDR3 consists of 16 residues.

The chain links TRBV6-2 or TRBV6-3 to TRBJ2-7; 9 nucleotides agree with TRBD2. V shed 7 bases and J 12 bases; nucleotides not matched to a gene: 16. Germline assignment: CDR1 MNHEY and CDR2 SVGEGT. The CDR3 loop spans 14 amino acids. The CDR3, as DNA: TGTGCCAGCACCAACGAACGGGCTAGCGGGAACCCGTACTTC. Its translation: CASTNERASGNPYF.

This sequence joins TRBV29-1 and TRBJ2-3; D not certain. The CDR3 has 13 amino acids. CDR1 is SQVTM, CDR2 ANQGSEA, per germline. V shed 3 bases and J shed 4 bases, with 11 bases lying between them. The CDR3 protein is CSVELGSPDTQYF. The CDR3 nucleotides are TGCAGCGTTGAGTTGGGAAGTCCAGATACGCAGTATTTT.

Notes on this clonotype: This may stem from a read error, because a much larger clone lies one nucleotide away. This rearrangement joins TRBV19 to TRBJ1-2, with D possibly TRBD1 on 6 matching bases. In germline, CDR1 is LNHDA, CDR2 SQIVND (reference sequence). The CDR3 runs to 15 residues. In DNA form, the CDR3 reads TGTGTCAGTAGTTCCCGGACAGTGCTGAGCTATGGCTACACCTTC. It encodes CVSSSRTVLSYGYTF.

About this clonotype itself: At one end the junction does not follow the germline gene, possibly because of a read error. CDR3: CASNHGEGAGSLLHF. CDR3 in DNA: TGTGCCAGCAATCACGGGGAAGGGGCGGGTTCACTCCTCCACTTT. The chain uses TRBV6-2 or TRBV6-3 and TRBJ1-6; D is perhaps TRBD1 (5 bases). Germline V gene sequence: CDR1 MNHEY, CDR2 SVGEGT. The length of the CDR3 is 15 residues.

Of note for this clonotype: A much bigger clone sits one base away, suggesting this may be a read error. This chain links TRBV2 with TRBJ1-4, with 8 nucleotides matching TRBD1. The CDR3 sequence is 14 residues long. Germline values: CDR1 SNHLY, CDR2 FYNNEI. The CDR3, as DNA: TGTGCCAGCAGTGAATGGGACAGGAATGAAAAACTGCTTTTT. This codes for CASSEWDRNEKLLF.

This clonotype is a singleton in its sample. At one boundary the junction diverges from the germline segment, which might be a read error. The chain is built from TRBV10-2 and TRBJ1-1; D call uncertain. Per germline, CDR1 WSHSY and CDR2 SAAADI. CDR3 length equals 13 residues. The CDR3 protein is CASSRSENTEAFF. For the CDR3, the DNA is TGTGCCAGCTCTCGCAGCGAGAACACTGAAGCTTTCTTT.

This clonotype was observed many times. The V and J genes are TRBV29-1 and TRBJ1-5; D remains ambiguous. Germline V gene data show CDR1 as SQVTM and CDR2 as ANQGSEA. The CDR3 contains 14 residues. Trimming took off 4 bases at V and 5 bases at J, with 15 bases between the two ends. The DNA for the CDR3 is TGCAGCGTTGGTGGACCCTCCCCGGATCAGCCCCAGCATTTT. It specifies CSVGGPSPDQPQHF.

This clonotype was recorded many times. CDR3 in amino acids: CASSFDPVIYGYTF. The CDR3 DNA follows: TGTGCCAGCAGCTTTGATCCAGTTATCTATGGCTACACCTTC. The rearrangement links TRBV7-2 to TRBJ1-2; D not resolved. Germline values: CDR1 SGHTA, CDR2 FQGNSA. V lost 3 bases and J lost 4, with 12 bases in between. The CDR3 extends over 14 amino acids.

Details on this clonotype: A much larger clonotype is one base distant, so this may be a read error. The rearrangement links TRBV7-2 to TRBJ1-4; 7 positions match TRBD1. The CDR3 has 16 amino acids. CDR1 SGHTA and CDR2 FQGNSA come from the germline V gene. V dropped 4 bases and J dropped 7; count of bases not matched to a gene: 12. The CDR3 protein is CASSYLGAGGREKLFF. Written as DNA, the CDR3 is TGTGCCAGCAGCTACCTAGGGGCAGGGGGACGTGAAAAACTGTTTTTT.

The CDR3 sequence is CSVEDGGSYNSPLHF. DNA for the CDR3: TGCAGCGTTGAGGACGGGGGGTCCTATAATTCACCCCTCCACTTT. This sequence joins TRBV20-1 and TRBJ1-6; a weak D match, TRBD1 (5 bases). The CDR3 consists of 15 residues. Germline-derived CDR1 and CDR2 are DFQATT and SNEGSKA (reference sequence).

This clonotype was counted at least ten times. CDR3 loop: CASSYSQGHEQYF. Written as DNA, the CDR3 is TGTGCCAGCAGTTACTCTCAGGGCCACGAGCAGTACTTC. This sequence joins TRBV6-5 and TRBJ2-7, with a weak D call TRBD1 (5 bases). Germline CDR1 is MNHEY and CDR2 is SVGAGI. The CDR3 runs 13 residues. V was pared by 0 bases and J by 5 bases, with 8 bases between.

This clonotype was detected a few times. This chain links TRBV7-6 with TRBJ1-5; the match to TRBD1 covers 8 bases. The ends lost 6 bases at V and 0 bases at J; junction bases unmatched: 10. Germline values: CDR1 SGHVS, CDR2 FNYEAQ. This CDR3 has 17 residues. CDR3 coding DNA: TGTGCCAGCAGTCCTCGGACAGGGCCGTATAGCAATCAGCCCCAGCATTTT. Protein sequence: CASSPRTGPYSNQPQHF.